One sample yielded the 5 T cell receptor beta chains listed below, sequenced in a study of tumor and adjacent non-tumor tissue in lung cancer. This sample's RNA came from whole unsorted tissue. More than 3 cm separated this lung sample from the edge of the tumor. A modified ARM-PCR protocol with three rounds of nested PCR amplified TCRbeta. TCRdb recomputed calls from the multiplex PCR reads with MiXCR, one row per CDR3 protein. The sample carries 50,000 to 70,000 distinct CDR3 sequences, more than 55% recorded once. The sample taken for sequencing was distant non-tumor lung tissue. These receptors were collected from a man between 65 and 85 years old with non-small cell lung cancer.

This clonotype is large within its sample. The chain links TRBV5-6 to TRBJ2-1, with D perhaps assigned TRBD1 or TRBD2 (6 bases each). Trimming shortened V by 4 bases and J by 9 bases, and 17 bases separated the two germline ends. This CDR3 has 14 residues. Per germline, CDR1 SGHDT and CDR2 YYEEEE. The CDR3 DNA sequence: TGTGCCAGCAGCCGACGGGGGCCGGCAAGTGAGCAGTTCTTC. Translation gives CASSRRGPASEQFF. Supplemented by reference TRBV5-6 and TRBJ2-1, the full variable domain reads DAGVTQSPTHLIKTRGQQVTLRCSPKSGHDTVSWYQQALGQGPQFIFQYYEEEERQRGNFPDRFSGHQFPNYSSELNVNALLLGDSALYLCASSRRGPASEQFFGPGTRLTVL.

Details on this clonotype: A read error may be the cause here, since a much bigger clone is one base away. The chain recombines TRBV28 with TRBJ2-7; D is uncertain. Trimming left V 4 bases short and J 5 bases short, with 18 bases between. Germline V lookup: CDR1 MDHEN, CDR2 SYDVKM. This CDR3 is built from 15 residues. The CDR3 sequence is CASSSGGPLRNEQYF. CDR3 bases: TGTGCCAGCAGTTCGGGCGGCCCCCTTCGGAACGAGCAGTACTTC.

Of note for this clonotype: This may stem from a read error, because a much larger clone lies one nucleotide away. The rearrangement uses TRBV6-2 or TRBV6-3 and TRBJ2-1; a weak D match, TRBD2 (6 bases). CDR3 length equals 14 residues. The germline CDR1 and CDR2 sequences are MNHEY and SVGEGT. V was cut by 0 bases and J by 9 bases, with 12 bases left in between. The CDR3 spells CASSYSMGLGEQFF. In DNA, the CDR3 is TGTGCCAGCAGTTACTCGATGGGACTGGGTGAGCAGTTCTTC.

This clonotype occurred a few times. One junction end does not reproduce the germline sequence, and a read error may be involved. The rearrangement uses TRBV5-5 and TRBJ1-3; 9 nucleotides line up with TRBD1. The CDR3 has 16 residues. The V gene's germline CDR1 is SGHKS and CDR2 YYEKEE (reference sequence). The CDR3 coding sequence is TGTGCCAGCAGCTGGACAGGGGAAGGCCCTGGAAACACCGTATATTTT. This encodes CASSWTGEGPGNTVYF.

This rearrangement joins TRBV29-1 to TRBJ2-3, with 9 nucleotides matching TRBD1. V was clipped by 7 bases and J by 3 bases; unmatched bases: 26. The CDR3 is made up of 20 amino acids. Germline CDR1 and CDR2: SQVTM and ANQGSEA. DNA of the CDR3: TGCAGCGCGGGACAGGGAGTGAACACCAGAGGTTTCATCGGAACAGATACGCAGTATTTT. Encoded protein: CSAGQGVNTRGFIGTDTQYF.